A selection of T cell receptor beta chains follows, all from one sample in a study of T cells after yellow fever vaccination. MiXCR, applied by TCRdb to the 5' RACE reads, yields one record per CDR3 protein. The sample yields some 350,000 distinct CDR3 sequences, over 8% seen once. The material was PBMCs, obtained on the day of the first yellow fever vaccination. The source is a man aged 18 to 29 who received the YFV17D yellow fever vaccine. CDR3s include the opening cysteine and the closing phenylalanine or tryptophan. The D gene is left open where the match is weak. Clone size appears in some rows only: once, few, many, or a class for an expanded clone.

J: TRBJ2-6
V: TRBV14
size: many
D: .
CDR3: CAVGIAGANVLTF
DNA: TGTGCGGTCGGTATAGCTGGGGCCAACGTCCTGACTTTC

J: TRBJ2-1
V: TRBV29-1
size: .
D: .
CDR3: CSVVAQVRNEQFF
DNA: TGCAGCGTTGTAGCACAGGTCAGAAATGAGCAGTTCTTC

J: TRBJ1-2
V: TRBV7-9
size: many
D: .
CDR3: CASSEGPSNYGYTF
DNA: TGTGCCAGCAGCGAGGGACCGTCTAACTATGGCTACACCTTC

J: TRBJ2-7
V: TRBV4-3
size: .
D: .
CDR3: CASSQDRVRRRTGQSYEQYF
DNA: TGCGCCAGCAGCCAAGACCGGGTTAGAAGGAGGACCGGACAGTCCTACGAGCAGTACTTC

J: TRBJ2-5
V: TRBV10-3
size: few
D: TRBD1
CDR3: CAISELDRDLRETQYF
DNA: TGTGCCATCAGTGAGCTTGACAGGGACCTCCGGGAGACCCAGTACTTC

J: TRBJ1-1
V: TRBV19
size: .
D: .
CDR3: CASSGSEAFF
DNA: TGTGCCAGTAGTGGGAGTGAAGCTTTCTTT

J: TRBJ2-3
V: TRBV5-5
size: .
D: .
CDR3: CASMFPRADTQYF
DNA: TGTGCCAGCATGTTCCCCAGGGCAGATACGCAGTATTTT

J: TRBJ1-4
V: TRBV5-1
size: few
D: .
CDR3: CASSFSPATNEKLFF
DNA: TGCGCCAGCAGTTTCTCACCCGCAACTAATGAAAAACTGTTTTTT

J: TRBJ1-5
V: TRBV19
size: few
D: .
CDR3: CASNGGEVQPQHF
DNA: TGTGCCAGTAATGGGGGCGAAGTTCAGCCCCAGCATTTT

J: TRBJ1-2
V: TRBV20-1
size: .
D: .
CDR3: CSARDYGYTF
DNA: TGCAGTGCTAGAGACTATGGCTACACCTTC

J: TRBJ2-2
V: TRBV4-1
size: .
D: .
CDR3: CASRTRSGDTGELFF
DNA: TGCGCCAGCAGAACGAGGTCTGGGGACACCGGGGAGCTGTTTTTT

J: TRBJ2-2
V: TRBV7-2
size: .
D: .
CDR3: CATRRGANTGELFF
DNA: TGTGCCACCAGGCGGGGTGCGAACACCGGGGAGCTGTTTTTT

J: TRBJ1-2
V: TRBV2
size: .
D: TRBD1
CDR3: CASSESYGTGYGYTF
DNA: TGTGCCAGCAGTGAAAGCTATGGGACAGGCTATGGCTACACCTTC

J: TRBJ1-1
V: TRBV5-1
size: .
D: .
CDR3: CASRSDTEAFF
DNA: TGCGCCAGCAGGTCGGACACTGAAGCTTTCTTT

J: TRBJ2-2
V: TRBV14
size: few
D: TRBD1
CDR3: CASSRWDRALVTGELFF
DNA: TGTGCCAGCAGCCGCTGGGACAGGGCATTGGTCACCGGGGAGCTGTTTTTT

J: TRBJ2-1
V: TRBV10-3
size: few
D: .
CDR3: CAISDRVGYNEQFF
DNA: TGTGCCATCAGTGACAGGGTTGGATACAATGAGCAGTTCTTC

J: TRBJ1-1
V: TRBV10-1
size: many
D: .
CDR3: CASSQGRDGTEAFF
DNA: TGCGCCAGCAGCCAGGGTCGGGATGGCACTGAAGCTTTCTTT

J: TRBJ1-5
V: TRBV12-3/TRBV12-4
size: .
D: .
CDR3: CASSMNMGGYQPQHF
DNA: TGTGCCAGCAGTATGAACATGGGGGGTTATCAGCCCCAGCATTTT

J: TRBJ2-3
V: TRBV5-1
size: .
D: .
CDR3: CASSLARFYHISTDTQYF
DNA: TGCGCCAGCAGCTTGGCCCGGTTTTATCATATAAGCACAGATACGCAGTATTTT

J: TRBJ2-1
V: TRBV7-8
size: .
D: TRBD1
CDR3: CASSLASRTGEFF
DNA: TGTGCCAGCAGCTTAGCTTCCCGGACAGGGGAGTTCTTC

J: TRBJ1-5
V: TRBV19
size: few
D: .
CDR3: CASKYSNQPQHF
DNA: TGTGCCAGTAAATATAGCAATCAGCCCCAGCATTTT

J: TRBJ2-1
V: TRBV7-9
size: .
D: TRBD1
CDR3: CASSLTWDREFCEQFF
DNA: TGTGCCAGCAGCCTAACATGGGACAGGGAGTTTTGTGAGCAGTTCTTC

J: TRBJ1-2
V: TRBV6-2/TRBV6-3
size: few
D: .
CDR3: CASSYYREDGYTF
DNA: TGTGCCAGCAGTTACTACAGGGAGGATGGCTACACCTTC

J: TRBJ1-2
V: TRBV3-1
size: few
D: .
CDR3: CASSPGRGASGYTF
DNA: TGTGCCAGCAGCCCAGGTAGGGGCGCGAGTGGCTACACCTTC

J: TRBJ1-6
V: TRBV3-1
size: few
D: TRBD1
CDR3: CASSHGQGINSPLHF
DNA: TGTGCCAGCAGCCACGGACAGGGAATTAATTCACCCCTCCACTTT

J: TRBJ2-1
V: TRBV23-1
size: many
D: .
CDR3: CASSQLILGSYNEQFF
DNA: TGCGCCAGCAGTCAATTAATTCTGGGATCCTACAATGAGCAGTTCTTC

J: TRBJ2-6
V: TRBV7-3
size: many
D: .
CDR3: CASSTQQGPGANVLTF
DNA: TGTGCCAGCAGCACCCAACAGGGCCCTGGGGCCAACGTCCTGACTTTC

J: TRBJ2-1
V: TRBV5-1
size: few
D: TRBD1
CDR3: CASSSTGQNYNEQFF
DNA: TGCGCCAGCAGCTCCACGGGACAGAATTACAATGAGCAGTTCTTC

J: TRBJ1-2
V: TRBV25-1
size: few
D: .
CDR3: CASSGSAGGGYTF
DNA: TGTGCCAGCAGTGGGTCAGCGGGGGGAGGCTACACCTTC

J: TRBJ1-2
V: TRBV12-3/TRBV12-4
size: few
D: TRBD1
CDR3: CASTRGTYGYTF
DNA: TGTGCCAGCACCAGGGGGACCTATGGCTACACCTTC

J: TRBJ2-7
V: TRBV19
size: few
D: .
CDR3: CASSIARTYEQYF
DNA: TGTGCCAGTAGTATAGCTAGGACCTACGAGCAGTACTTC

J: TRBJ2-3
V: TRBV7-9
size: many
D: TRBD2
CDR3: CASSKALAGGSTDTQYF
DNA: TGTGCCAGCAGCAAGGCACTAGCGGGGGGTTCCACAGATACGCAGTATTTT

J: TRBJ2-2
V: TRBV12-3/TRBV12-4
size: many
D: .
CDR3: CASSSRPTGELFF
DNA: TGTGCCAGCAGCTCCCGGCCCACCGGGGAGCTGTTTTTT

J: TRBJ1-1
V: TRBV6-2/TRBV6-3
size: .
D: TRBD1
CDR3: CASRQGGNTEAFF
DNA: TGTGCCAGCAGACAGGGGGGCAACACTGAAGCTTTCTTT

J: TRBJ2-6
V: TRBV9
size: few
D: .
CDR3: CASSVGLFSGANVLTF
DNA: TGTGCCAGCAGCGTGGGGCTATTCTCTGGGGCCAACGTCCTGACTTTC

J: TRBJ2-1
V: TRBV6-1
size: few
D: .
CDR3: CASTVPGPVNEQFF
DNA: TGTGCCAGCACCGTCCCGGGACCTGTAAATGAGCAGTTCTTC

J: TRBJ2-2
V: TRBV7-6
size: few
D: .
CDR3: CASSFQLGIGELFF
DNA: TGTGCCAGCAGCTTCCAGCTGGGGATCGGGGAGCTGTTTTTT

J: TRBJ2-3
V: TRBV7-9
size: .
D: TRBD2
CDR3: CASSPTKRGLSPDTQYF
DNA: TGTGCCAGCAGCCCCACTAAGCGGGGGTTGTCCCCAGATACGCAGTATTTT

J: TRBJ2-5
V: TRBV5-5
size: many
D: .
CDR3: CASSLRRQETQYF
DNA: TGTGCCAGCAGCTTGAGGAGACAAGAGACCCAGTACTTC

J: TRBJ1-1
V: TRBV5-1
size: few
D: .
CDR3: CASTEYGGTEAFF
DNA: TGCGCCAGCACCGAGTACGGGGGCACTGAAGCTTTCTTT

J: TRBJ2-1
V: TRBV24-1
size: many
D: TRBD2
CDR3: CATSAHPTSGGANNEQFF
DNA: TGTGCCACCAGTGCCCACCCGACTAGCGGGGGGGCTAACAATGAGCAGTTCTTC

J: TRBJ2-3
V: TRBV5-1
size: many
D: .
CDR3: CASSLARSGDTQYF
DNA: TGCGCCAGCAGCTTGGCTCGGAGCGGGGATACGCAGTATTTT

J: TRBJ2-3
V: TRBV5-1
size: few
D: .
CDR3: CASSLVGAGADTDTQYF
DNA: TGCGCCAGCAGCTTGGTAGGGGCGGGGGCCGACACAGATACGCAGTATTTT

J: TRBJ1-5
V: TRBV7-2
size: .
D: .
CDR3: CASSLALYQPQHF
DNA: TGTGCCAGCAGCTTAGCCCTATATCAGCCCCAGCATTTT

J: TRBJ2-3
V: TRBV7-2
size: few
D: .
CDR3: CASSRGRSSTDTQYF
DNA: TGTGCCAGCAGTCGGGGACGGTCTAGCACAGATACGCAGTATTTT

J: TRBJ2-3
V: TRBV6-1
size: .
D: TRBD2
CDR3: CASTASGGGSETQYF
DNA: TGTGCCAGCACGGCTAGCGGGGGGGGTTCGGAAACGCAGTATTTT

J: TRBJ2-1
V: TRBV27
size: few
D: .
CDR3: CASRATRYNEQFF
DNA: TGTGCCAGCAGGGCCACTAGGTACAATGAGCAGTTCTTC

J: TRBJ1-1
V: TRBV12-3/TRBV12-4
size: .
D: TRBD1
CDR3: CASRQGAGTEAFF
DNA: TGTGCCAGCAGACAGGGGGCCGGCACTGAAGCTTTCTTT